These 20 T cell receptor beta chains originate from one sample sequenced in a study of blood T cell repertoires in COVID-19. Here immunoSEQ multiplex PCR was the method, and the copy in TCRdb shows in-frame clones only, minus some. The profile shows about 75,000 clones, roughly 78% of them singletons. Sequencing was performed on peripheral blood. These TCRs come from a woman older than 75 with active or convalescent COVID-19.

This sequence joins TRBV6-5 and TRBJ1-5; D perhaps matches TRBD1 (6 bases). Germline values: CDR1 MNHEY, CDR2 SVGAGI. Trimming pared 7 bases from V and 0 bases from J, leaving 10 bases between. CDR3 length: 14 residues. The CDR3 loop reads CASNQGPSNQPQHF. The CDR3 bases are TGTGCCAGCAACCAGGGGCCTAGCAATCAGCCCCAGCATTTT.

The rearrangement joins TRBV28 to TRBJ1-2, with D uncertain. The CDR3 sequence is 11 residues long. Germline values: CDR1 MDHEN, CDR2 SYDVKM. The V end lost 6 bases, the J end lost 11 bases, and 13 bases lay between the germline ends. This CDR3 reads CASRKLESYTF. The CDR3 coding sequence is TGTGCCAGCAGAAAGCTTGAATCTTACACCTTC.

The CDR3 is CASSDTMGLARTYEQYF. The CDR3 DNA is TGTGCCAGCAGTGACACTATGGGACTAGCGAGAACCTACGAGCAGTACTTC. The chain recombines TRBV28 with TRBJ2-7, with TRBD2 matching over 10 bases. CDR1 is MDHEN, CDR2 SYDVKM, per germline. J lost 2 bases, V lost 5 bases, and 12 bases had no gene match. CDR3 length equals 17 residues. Looking up the rest from reference TRBV28 and TRBJ2-7 gives the full variable domain: DVKVTQSSRYLVKRTGEKVFLECVQDMDHENMFWYRQDPGLGLRLIYFSYDVKMKEKGDIPEGYSVSREKKERFSLILESASTNQTSMYLCASSDTMGLARTYEQYFGPGTRLTVT.

This chain connects TRBV9 to TRBJ1-2; 8 nucleotides match TRBD1. V shed 4 bases and J 1 base; nucleotides not matched to a gene: 6. CDR3 length: 15 amino acids. Germline lookup yields CDR1 SGDLS and CDR2 YYNGEE. CDR3 sequence reads: CASSIGTGFNYGYTF. The CDR3, as DNA: TGTGCCAGCAGCATAGGGACAGGATTTAACTATGGCTACACCTTC.

The chain combines TRBV19 with TRBJ1-5, with D possibly TRBD1 on 6 matching bases. CDR1 and CDR2 from the germline V gene are LNHDA and SQIVND (reference sequence). The V gene lost 0 bases and the J gene lost 10 bases, with 13 bases spanning the gap. This CDR3 is 14 amino acids long. CDR3 nucleotides: TGTGCCAGTAGTATAGATTTTTCTGGGGGCCCCCAGCATTTT. Encoded protein: CASSIDFSGGPQHF.

For the CDR3, the DNA is TGTGCCAGCAGCTTGGGGGGACTAGCGGGTGGTGAGCAGTACTTC. Its protein product is CASSLGGLAGGEQYF. The chain carries TRBV5-5 and TRBJ2-7; 12 bases align to TRBD2. The CDR3 spans 15 residues. Per germline, CDR1 SGHKS and CDR2 YYEKEE (reference sequence). The ends lost 0 bases at V and 7 bases at J; junction bases unmatched: 5.

CDR3 sequence reads: CASSTYSLQETQYF. The CDR3 region has the DNA TGTGCCAGCTCAACGTATAGCCTCCAAGAGACCCAGTACTTC. The chain is built from TRBV18 and TRBJ2-5; D not certain. CDR3 length equals 14 residues. In germline, CDR1 is KGHSH, CDR2 LQKENI. V was clipped by 5 bases and J by 1 base, with 11 bases between them.

The table lists this clone with a few counts. V and J are TRBV5-8 and TRBJ1-2, with 8 nucleotides matching TRBD1. With V trimmed by 1 base and J by 6 bases, 8 bases remained unmatched. Germline loops: CDR1 SGHTS, CDR2 YDEGEE. The CDR3 covers 15 residues. DNA for the CDR3: TGTGCCAGCAGCTTGCTGTCAGGGGGCGATAATGGCTACACCTTC. This sequence encodes CASSLLSGGDNGYTF.

Only a few counts were recorded for this clone. This sequence joins TRBV11-2 and TRBJ1-2, with D tentatively TRBD1 (5 bases). There are 14 residues in the CDR3. Trimming removed 2 bases from V and 2 bases from J, with 9 bases in between. Germline V gene sequence: CDR1 SGHAT, CDR2 FQNNGV. The CDR3 DNA is TGTGCCAGCAGCTTATCTTCAGGGAACTATGGCTACACCTTC. Translating it yields CASSLSSGNYGYTF. The full variable domain, with the rest looked up from reference TRBV11-2 and TRBJ1-2, is EAGVAQSPRYKIIEKRQSVAFWCNPISGHATLYWYQQILGQGPKLLIQFQNNGVVDDSQLPKDRFSAERLKGVDSTLKIQPAKLEDSAVYLCASSLSSGNYGYTFGSGTRLTVV.

The chain has TRBV19 and TRBJ1-1; 7 nucleotides line up with TRBD1. Germline V lookup: CDR1 LNHDA, CDR2 SQIVND (reference sequence). Unmatched junction bases numbered 7, after V lost 6 bases and J lost 9 bases. The CDR3 runs 12 residues. This CDR3 is CASRIRQGKAFF. The CDR3 DNA follows: TGTGCCAGTAGAATTAGACAGGGCAAAGCTTTCTTT.

J is TRBJ2-5 and V is TRBV4-2; 8 nucleotides align to TRBD2. CDR1 is LGHNA, CDR2 YNFKEQ, per germline. The CDR3 covers 16 residues. V lost 4 bases, J lost 5 bases, and 12 bases stayed unmatched. The CDR3 loop is CASSRPDAGGMETQYF. For the CDR3, the DNA is TGTGCCAGCAGCCGCCCAGACGCGGGAGGAATGGAGACCCAGTACTTC.

The V and J genes are TRBV7-8 and TRBJ2-7; no definite D call. Germline CDR1 reads SGHVS; CDR2 reads FQNEAQ. The CDR3 spans 12 residues. Deletions cut 5 bases from V and 3 bases from J, with 8 bases between. This chain's CDR3 is CASSAQDYEQYF. CDR3 sequence (DNA): TGTGCCAGCAGCGCTCAGGACTACGAGCAGTACTTC.

This clone was seen only once. J is TRBJ2-1 and V is TRBV21-1; the table assigns TRBD1, which was not confirmed against the DNA. TRBV21-1 is recorded as a pseudogene. The CDR3 totals 17 residues. The CDR3 coding sequence is TGTGCCAGCAGCACAACCCCCGACAGGAAAAGGGGCAATGAGCAGTTCTTC. Protein: CASSTTPDRKRGNEQFF.

The genes are TRBV5-6 and TRBJ2-7; the match to TRBD1 covers 8 bases. Germline values: CDR1 SGHDT, CDR2 YYEEEE. The CDR3 contains 14 residues. The V gene end was trimmed by 2 bases and the J gene end by 7 bases; junction bases not matched to a gene: 8. The CDR3 bases are TGTGCCAGCAGCTTTAGTGACAGGGGTCTGGAGCAGTACTTC. Translating it yields CASSFSDRGLEQYF.

This rearrangement joins TRBV7-2 to TRBJ2-2, with 7 bases identical to TRBD1. Germline lookup yields CDR1 SGHTA and CDR2 FQGNSA. The CDR3 sequence is 15 residues long. J lost 4 bases, V lost 0 bases, and 2 bases had no gene match. CDR3: CASSLAQGSTGELFF. DNA for the CDR3: TGTGCCAGCAGCTTAGCACAGGGGTCCACCGGGGAGCTGTTTTTT.

V is TRBV19 and J is TRBJ2-1, with 11 bases identical to TRBD2. V lost 7 bases and J lost 4; bases outside the gene matches: 6. CDR3 length: 15 residues. Germline values: CDR1 LNHDA, CDR2 SQIVND (reference sequence). CDR3 region: CASTGLAGGYNEQFF. DNA for the CDR3: TGTGCCAGTACTGGGCTAGCGGGGGGATACAATGAGCAGTTCTTC.

The chain uses TRBV12-1 and TRBJ1-3; the table's D call TRBD1 went unverified against the DNA. TRBV12-1 constitutes a pseudogene. CDR3 length: 17 residues. The CDR3 nucleotides read TGTGCCAGCAGCTTTGAGGGTCGGACAGTCCCTGGAAACACCATATATTTT. Protein product: CASSFEGRTVPGNTIYF.

The chain combines TRBV2 with TRBJ2-7; TRBD2 matches 8 bases. Per germline, CDR1 SNHLY and CDR2 FYNNEI. Losses at the gene ends were 3 bases for V and 6 bases for J; bases not matched to a gene: 10. The CDR3 is 15 residues long. CDR3 in DNA: TGTGCCAGCAGTGATGTGGCCGGACTAGCAGCCGAGCAGTACTTC. Translation gives CASSDVAGLAAEQYF.

The genes are TRBV18 and TRBJ2-3, with 9 bases fitting TRBD2. Losses at the gene ends were 1 base for V and 3 bases for J; bases not matched to a gene: 11. The germline gives CDR1 KGHSH, CDR2 LQKENI. This CDR3 region has 18 residues. For the CDR3, the DNA is TGTGCCAGCTCACCACGGCTAGCGGGACCCTCTGCAACAGATACGCAGTATTTT. It codes for CASSPRLAGPSATDTQYF.

This clone occurred once. The CDR3 loop is CAISESTGYGSPLHF. The CDR3 DNA reads TGTGCCATCAGTGAGTCGACTGGTTACGGTTCACCCCTCCACTTT. The chain joins TRBV10-3 to TRBJ1-6; no clear D gene. CDR1 is ENHRY and CDR2 is SYGVKD in the germline V gene. Trimming removed 0 bases from V and 9 bases from J, with 12 bases in between. This CDR3 spans 15 amino acids.